This T cell receptor (beta chain) was sequenced during a study of glioma-infiltrating T cells after dendritic cell vaccination. Study details: Patients had newly diagnosed or recurrent glioblastoma and received dendritic cell vaccines. The vaccine used monocyte-derived dendritic cells pulsed overnight with autologous tumor lysate. Study-wide points: Only a small number of patients had complete blood and tumor samples. Longer survival after dendritic cell vaccination followed higher pretreatment TIL content.

Assay used: immunoSEQ multiplex PCR; TCRdb lists only in-frame clones, some missing. The sample shows 40,000 or so clones, 70% to 85% of them seen only once. Germline CDR1 reads MGHRA; CDR2 reads YSYEKL. V dropped 2 bases and J dropped 3; count of bases not matched to a gene: 6. This CDR3 spans 16 amino acids. Turning to this clone: What it recognizes is unknown.

The sample in question was blood, obtained before dendritic cell vaccination. This clonotype originated in a human donor with glioblastoma. The rearrangement joins TRBV4-1 to TRBJ1-5, with 8 bases matching TRBD1. The CDR3 sequence is CASSQMTGAPNQPQHF. Here the CDR3 DNA reads TGCGCCAGCAGCCAAATGACAGGGGCCCCCAATCAGCCCCAGCATTTT.